The subject of this entry is one T cell receptor (beta chain). What it binds is unknown. The data stem from a study of identifying expanded T cells in peripheral blood. Study-level points and caveats: Clone count variance between roughly 2-week samples rose with total template count. Technical replicates showed around 1.2 changed clones; two weeks about 16.4; four weeks 19.

V gave up 5 bases and J gave up 6 bases, with 13 bases separating them. The CDR3 is made up of 14 amino acids. The germline CDR1 and CDR2 sequences are SGHTA and FQGNSA. During the collection period, no donor immune events like infections were recorded. Clones were read by immunoSEQ multiplex PCR, and TCRdb kept only the in-frame ones, dropping some. The table shows tens of thousands of clones, with 88% occurring only once. The sequence was obtained from a person aged 18 to 69 in good health. The chain links TRBV7-2 to TRBJ2-2; D may be TRBD1 (6 bases). Sequenced material: blood. CDR3 protein: CASSKTGKAGELFF. In DNA form, the CDR3 reads TGTGCCAGCAGCAAAACAGGGAAGGCCGGGGAGCTGTTTTTT.